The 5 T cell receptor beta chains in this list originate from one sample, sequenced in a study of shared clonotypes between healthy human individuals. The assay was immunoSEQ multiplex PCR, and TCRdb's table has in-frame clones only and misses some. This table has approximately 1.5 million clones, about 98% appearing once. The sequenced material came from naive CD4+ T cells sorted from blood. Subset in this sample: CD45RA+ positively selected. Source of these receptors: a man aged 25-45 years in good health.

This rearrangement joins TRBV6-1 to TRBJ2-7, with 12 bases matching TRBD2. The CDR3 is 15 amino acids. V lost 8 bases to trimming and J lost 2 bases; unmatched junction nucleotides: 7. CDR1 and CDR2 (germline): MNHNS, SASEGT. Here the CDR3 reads CASRTSGTLPYEQYF. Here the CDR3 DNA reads TGTGCCAGCCGGACTAGCGGGACCCTACCCTACGAGCAGTACTTC.

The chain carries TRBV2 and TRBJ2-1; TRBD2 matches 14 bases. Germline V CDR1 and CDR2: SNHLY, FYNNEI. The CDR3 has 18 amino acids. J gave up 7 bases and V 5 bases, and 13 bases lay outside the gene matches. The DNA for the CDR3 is TGTGCCAGCAGTCCTTTTACGGGACTAGCGGGAGTAGCTAATGAGCAGTTCTTC. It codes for CASSPFTGLAGVANEQFF.

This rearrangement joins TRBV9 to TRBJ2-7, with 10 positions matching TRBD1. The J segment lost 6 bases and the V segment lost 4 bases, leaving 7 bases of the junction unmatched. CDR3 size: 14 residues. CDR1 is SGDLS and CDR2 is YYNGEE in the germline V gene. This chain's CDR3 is CASSKPGQGTEQYF. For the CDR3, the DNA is TGTGCCAGCAGCAAGCCGGGACAGGGGACCGAGCAGTACTTC.

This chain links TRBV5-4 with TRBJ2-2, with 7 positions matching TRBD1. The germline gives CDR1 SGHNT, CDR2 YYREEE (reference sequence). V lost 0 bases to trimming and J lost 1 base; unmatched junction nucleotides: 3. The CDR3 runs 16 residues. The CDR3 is CASSLGQGGNTGELFF. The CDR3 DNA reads TGTGCCAGCAGCTTGGGACAGGGTGGGAACACCGGGGAGCTGTTTTTT. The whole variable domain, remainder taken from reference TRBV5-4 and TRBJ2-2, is ETGVTQSPTHLIKTRGQQVTLRCSSQSGHNTVSWYQQALGQGPQFIFQYYREEENGRGNFPPRFSGLQFPNYSSELNVNALELDDSALYLCASSLGQGGNTGELFFGEGSRLTVL.

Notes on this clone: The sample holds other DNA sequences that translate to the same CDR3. The CDR3 sequence: CASSVVSGLNTEAFF. The CDR3 nucleotides read TGTGCCAGCAGCGTAGTATCGGGGTTGAACACTGAAGCTTTCTTT. This rearrangement joins TRBV9 to TRBJ1-1; D ambiguous. The germline V gene encodes CDR1 SGDLS and CDR2 YYNGEE. Trimming pared 0 bases from V and 0 bases from J, leaving 9 bases between. The CDR3 is made up of 15 amino acids.